The rows below give T cell receptor beta chains drawn from one sample of a study of blood T cell repertoires in COVID-19. The data were produced by immunoSEQ multiplex PCR, yet TCRdb's version contains in-frame clones alone and is incomplete. The table includes 90,000 to 120,000 clones, roughly 92% detected once. The sequencing input was peripheral blood. These receptors came from a man in his 70s with acute or convalescent COVID-19. The CDR3 runs from the conserved cysteine through the conserved F or W. The D gene is left open where the match is weak. A row's size may be missing; if present it is once, few, many or a size class.

j_call: TRBJ2-1; d_call: NA; v_call: TRBV5-4; clone_size: NA; cdr3_nt: TGTGCCAGCAGCCCGGGGGGCTCGATCTACAATGAGCAGTTCTTC; cdr3_aa: CASSPGGSIYNEQFF
j_call: TRBJ2-7; d_call: NA; v_call: TRBV11-1; clone_size: NA; cdr3_nt: TGTGCCAGCAGCTTATGGGCGGGCCCCTACGAGCAGTACTTC; cdr3_aa: CASSLWAGPYEQYF
j_call: TRBJ2-7; d_call: NA; v_call: TRBV10-3; clone_size: once; cdr3_nt: TGTGCCATCAGTGACCTTTACGAGCAGTACTTC; cdr3_aa: CAISDLYEQYF
j_call: TRBJ1-2; d_call: TRBD1; v_call: TRBV28; clone_size: NA; cdr3_nt: TGTGCCAGCAGTCTGGACAGGGCCGGCTACACCTTC; cdr3_aa: CASSLDRAGYTF
j_call: TRBJ1-6; d_call: NA; v_call: TRBV11-2; clone_size: NA; cdr3_nt: TGTGCCAGCAGTTCGTTACAGGGTCCCTATAATTCACCCCTCCACTTT; cdr3_aa: CASSSLQGPYNSPLHF
j_call: TRBJ1-6; d_call: NA; v_call: TRBV7-8; clone_size: NA; cdr3_nt: TGTGCCAGCAGCTTAGTGACTGCTAATTCACCCCTCCACTTT; cdr3_aa: CASSLVTANSPLHF
j_call: TRBJ2-2; d_call: TRBD1; v_call: TRBV18; clone_size: once; cdr3_nt: TGTGCCAGCTCACCCAGGGGGCAGAGCACCGGGGAGCTGTTTTTT; cdr3_aa: CASSPRGQSTGELFF
j_call: TRBJ2-1; d_call: NA; v_call: TRBV25-1; clone_size: NA; cdr3_nt: TGTGCCAGCAGTGACAGGGGAGACCCCTACAATGAGCAGTTCTTC; cdr3_aa: CASSDRGDPYNEQFF
j_call: TRBJ2-6; d_call: NA; v_call: TRBV6-5; clone_size: NA; cdr3_nt: TGTGCCAGCAGTTCGGTCGGCTCTGGGGCCAACGTCCTGACTTTC; cdr3_aa: CASSSVGSGANVLTF
j_call: TRBJ1-5; d_call: TRBD1; v_call: TRBV6-6; clone_size: NA; cdr3_nt: TGTGCCAGCACCCAGGACAGGGGGAATCAGCCCCAGCATTTT; cdr3_aa: CASTQDRGNQPQHF
j_call: TRBJ2-2; d_call: NA; v_call: TRBV10-2; clone_size: once; cdr3_nt: TGCGCCAGTCGCCTCGGAGACGGGGAGCTGTTTTTT; cdr3_aa: CASRLGDGELFF
j_call: TRBJ1-1; d_call: NA; v_call: TRBV12-3/TRBV12-4; clone_size: NA; cdr3_nt: TGTGCCAGCAGTTTACAGGGGAACACTGAAGCTTTCTTT; cdr3_aa: CASSLQGNTEAFF
j_call: TRBJ1-1; d_call: TRBD1; v_call: TRBV7-9; clone_size: NA; cdr3_nt: TGTGCCAGCAGCCGGGACAGGGCAGCTTTCTTT; cdr3_aa: CASSRDRAAFF
j_call: TRBJ1-3; d_call: TRBD1; v_call: TRBV19; clone_size: NA; cdr3_nt: TGTGCCAGTCGACAGGGACGACAGGGGTTGGAAGGAAACACCATATATTTT; cdr3_aa: CASRQGRQGLEGNTIYF
j_call: TRBJ1-1; d_call: NA; v_call: TRBV7-9; clone_size: NA; cdr3_nt: TGTGCCAGCAGCCGTCACAGGGTCCTATCTGAAGCTTTCTTT; cdr3_aa: CASSRHRVLSEAFF
j_call: TRBJ1-4; d_call: NA; v_call: TRBV15; clone_size: once; cdr3_nt: TGTGCCACCAGCAGAGAGAACAGGGTGGAAAAACTGTTTTTT; cdr3_aa: CATSRENRVEKLFF
j_call: TRBJ1-6; d_call: NA; v_call: TRBV7-3; clone_size: NA; cdr3_nt: TGTGCCAGCAGCTTAACCCCAGGGAATTCACCCCTCCACTTT; cdr3_aa: CASSLTPGNSPLHF
j_call: TRBJ2-2; d_call: TRBD1; v_call: TRBV5-1; clone_size: NA; cdr3_nt: TGCGCCAGCAGGACCGGGACAGGGGCGAACACCGGGGAGCTGTTTTTT; cdr3_aa: CASRTGTGANTGELFF
j_call: TRBJ2-7; d_call: TRBD2; v_call: TRBV3-1/TRBV3-2; clone_size: NA; cdr3_nt: TGTGCCAGCAGCCAAGATCGGGAGGGGATCTCCTACGAGCAGTACTTC; cdr3_aa: CASSQDREGISYEQYF
j_call: TRBJ2-5; d_call: NA; v_call: TRBV10-3; clone_size: NA; cdr3_nt: TGTGCCATCAGTTTCGGACTAGGGGGGGAGACCCAGTACTTC; cdr3_aa: CAISFGLGGETQYF
j_call: TRBJ1-1; d_call: NA; v_call: TRBV27; clone_size: NA; cdr3_nt: TGTGCCAGCAGTGCTCAGGGCACTGAAGCTTTCTTT; cdr3_aa: CASSAQGTEAFF
j_call: TRBJ2-5; d_call: NA; v_call: TRBV20-1; clone_size: once; cdr3_nt: TGCAGTGCTAGATCCCGGGAGACCCAGTACTTC; cdr3_aa: CSARSRETQYF
j_call: TRBJ2-7; d_call: TRBD2; v_call: TRBV2; clone_size: NA; cdr3_nt: TGTGCCAGCAGTGACCTAGCGGGGGGCTACGAGCAGTACTTC; cdr3_aa: CASSDLAGGYEQYF
j_call: TRBJ2-1; d_call: NA; v_call: TRBV18; clone_size: NA; cdr3_nt: TGTGCCAGCTCATTTAGCCTACTTGACAATGAGCAGTTCTTC; cdr3_aa: CASSFSLLDNEQFF
j_call: TRBJ2-7; d_call: TRBD2; v_call: TRBV4-3; clone_size: NA; cdr3_nt: TGCGCCAGCAGTCGCGTCCTAGCGGGAGGGCCCTACGAGCAGTACTTC; cdr3_aa: CASSRVLAGGPYEQYF